The 12 T cell receptor beta chains presented below share a single source sample, sequenced in a study of blood T cell repertoires in COVID-19. Sequencing was performed with immunoSEQ multiplex PCR; in TCRdb, only in-frame clones are kept and a portion is missing. The sample comprises about 410,000 clones, about nine tenths of which are singletons, and about 1.5% rests with the top ten. Sequenced input: peripheral blood. The receptors originated from a young woman with active or convalescent COVID-19.

This chain uses TRBV11-2 with TRBJ2-1, with TRBD2 identical over 13 bases. Germline assignment: CDR1 SGHAT and CDR2 FQNNGV. The CDR3 length is 15 residues. J was trimmed by 9 bases and V by 5 bases; bases with no gene match: 7. CDR3: CASSATSGGAVEQFF. The CDR3 DNA reads TGTGCCAGCAGCGCAACTAGCGGGGGGGCTGTTGAGCAGTTCTTC.

The chain has TRBV6-1 and TRBJ1-6; D is ambiguous. V was cut by 0 bases and J by 8 bases, with 5 bases left in between. Germline-derived CDR1 and CDR2 are MNHNS and SASEGT. The CDR3 covers 13 residues. Written as DNA, the CDR3 is TGTGCCAGCAGTGAAGCCGAGGATTCACCCCTCCACTTT. This codes for CASSEAEDSPLHF.

Written as DNA, the CDR3 is TGTGCCAGCAGCCGTGTGACGGGGACAGGGAATCAGCCCCAGCATTTT. This encodes CASSRVTGTGNQPQHF. The rearrangement uses TRBV5-6 and TRBJ1-5, with 9 bases lining up with TRBD1. V lost 4 bases, J lost 4 bases, and 9 bases stayed unmatched. The germline CDR1 and CDR2 sequences are SGHDT and YYEEEE. The CDR3 covers 16 residues.

This clone appeared a single time. The V gene is TRBV7-2, the J gene TRBJ2-3; 8 bases match TRBD1. This CDR3 is built from 15 residues. The germline V gene has CDR1 SGHTA and CDR2 FQGNSA. Losses at the gene ends were 6 bases for V and 4 bases for J; bases not matched to a gene: 9. As DNA, the CDR3 is TGTGCCAGCAGTAAACTCAGGGGGCCAGCAGATACGCAGTATTTT. It is translated as CASSKLRGPADTQYF.

V and J are TRBV5-1 and TRBJ2-3; TRBD2 matches at 9 bases. The germline V gene has CDR1 SGHRS and CDR2 YFSETQ. The junction had 7 bases not matched to a gene; V was cut back by 0 bases and J by 2 bases. The CDR3 totals 17 residues. The CDR3 is CASSLVVSGGPTDTQYF. As DNA, the CDR3 is TGCGCCAGCAGCTTGGTAGTTAGCGGGGGCCCCACAGATACGCAGTATTTT.

This chain links TRBV7-9 with TRBJ1-5, with D unresolved. V lost 5 bases and J lost 2, with 7 bases in between. The CDR3 is made up of 13 amino acids. Germline assignment: CDR1 SEHNR and CDR2 FQNEAQ (reference sequence). In DNA form, the CDR3 reads TGTGCCAGCAGCCCCCCGGGCAATCAGCCCCAGCATTTT. This gives the protein CASSPPGNQPQHF. Based on the CDR3 plus reference TRBV7-9 and TRBJ1-5, the full variable domain is DTGVSQNPRHKITKRGQNVTFRCDPISEHNRLYWYRQTLGQGPEFLTYFQNEAQLEKSRLLSDRFSAERPKGSFSTLEIQRTEQGDSAMYLCASSPPGNQPQHFGDGTRLSIL.

The CDR3 loop is CASSVEGGSNTEAFF. In DNA, the CDR3 is TGTGCCAGCAGCGTAGAGGGGGGGTCGAACACTGAAGCTTTCTTT. V is TRBV9 and J is TRBJ1-1, with a tentative D call TRBD1 (6 bases). V was pared by 0 bases and J by 1 base, with 10 bases between. In germline, CDR1 is SGDLS, CDR2 YYNGEE. The length of the CDR3 is 15 residues.

The J gene is TRBJ2-2, the V gene TRBV29-1; 15 nucleotides agree with TRBD2. Unmatched junction bases numbered 5, after V lost 3 bases and J lost 6 bases. The CDR3 loop spans 16 amino acids. Germline V lookup: CDR1 SQVTM, CDR2 ANQGSEA. CDR3 nucleotides: TGCAGCGTTGAGGGACTAGCGGGAGGTCGCGCCGGGGAGCTGTTTTTT. Encoded protein: CSVEGLAGGRAGELFF.

The J gene is TRBJ1-3, the V gene TRBV3-1 (or the pseudogene TRBV3-2); the D gene is possibly TRBD1 (5 bases). The germline gives CDR1 LGHDT, CDR2 YNNKEL (reference sequence). The CDR3 is 19 residues long. V was cut by 2 bases and J by 0 bases, with 20 bases left in between. The CDR3 region has the DNA TGTGCCAGCAGCCAATCTCGTACAGGCTTCGAACACTCTGGAAACACCATATATTTT. This codes for CASSQSRTGFEHSGNTIYF.

The genes are TRBV2 and TRBJ1-5; no reliable D call. Germline V CDR1 and CDR2: SNHLY, FYNNEI. V was clipped by 5 bases and J by 4 bases, with 12 bases between them. The CDR3 is 14 amino acids. This CDR3 reads CASSPIRGNQPQHF. CDR3 nucleotides: TGTGCCAGCAGTCCCATCCGGGGAAATCAGCCCCAGCATTTT. The full variable domain, its missing parts supplied by reference TRBV2 and TRBJ1-5, is EPEVTQTPSHQVTQMGQEVILRCVPISNHLYFYWYRQILGQKVEFLVSFYNNEISEKSEIFDDQFSVERPDGSNFTLKIRSTKLEDSAMYFCASSPIRGNQPQHFGDGTRLSIL.

The chain couples TRBV6-5 to TRBJ1-2; 7 bases fit TRBD1. V lost 8 bases and J lost 8; bases outside the gene matches: 11. CDR1 and CDR2 (germline): MNHEY, SVGAGI. The CDR3 contains 13 residues. This chain's CDR3 is CASPIIGGIGYTF. In DNA, the CDR3 is TGTGCCAGCCCTATTATAGGGGGCATAGGCTACACCTTC.

CDR3 region: CATSDLSTDTQYF. CDR3 in DNA: TGTGCCACCAGTGATTTATCAACAGATACGCAGTATTTT. The rearrangement joins TRBV24-1 to TRBJ2-3, with D uncertain. The germline CDR1 and CDR2 sequences are KGHDR and SFDVKD. With 1 base removed from V and 3 bases from J, the gap between germline ends came to 4 bases. The CDR3 is 13 residues long.